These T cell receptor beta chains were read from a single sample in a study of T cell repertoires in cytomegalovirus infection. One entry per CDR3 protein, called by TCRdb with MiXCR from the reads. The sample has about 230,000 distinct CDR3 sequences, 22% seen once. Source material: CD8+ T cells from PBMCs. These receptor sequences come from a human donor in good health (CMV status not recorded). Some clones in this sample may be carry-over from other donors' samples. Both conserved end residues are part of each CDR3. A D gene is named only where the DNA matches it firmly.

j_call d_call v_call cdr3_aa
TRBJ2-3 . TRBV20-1 CSAPSRVAGRTDTQYF
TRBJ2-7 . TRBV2 CASTRDTGRSYEQYF
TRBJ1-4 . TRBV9 CASSEEGRVNEKLFF
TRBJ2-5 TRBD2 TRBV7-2 CASSRGSGGQGETQYF
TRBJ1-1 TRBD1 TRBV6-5 CASSYSSGGGTEAFF
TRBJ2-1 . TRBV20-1 CSARDSLAHYNEQFF
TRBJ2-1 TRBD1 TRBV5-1 CASSWGTGGNEQFF
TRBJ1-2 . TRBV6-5 CASSYEGGGYTF
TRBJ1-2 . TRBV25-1 CASSEPLGTPGYTF
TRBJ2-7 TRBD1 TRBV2 CASSWDRVYEQYF
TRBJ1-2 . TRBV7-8 CASSLPKNAVEGESYTF
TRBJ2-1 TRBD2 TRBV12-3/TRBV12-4 CASSQLAGGRNEQFF
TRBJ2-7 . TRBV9 CASSVVPSSYEQYF
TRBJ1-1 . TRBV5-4 CASSLRPAPEAFF
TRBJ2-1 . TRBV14 CASSQDWRGFYNEQFF
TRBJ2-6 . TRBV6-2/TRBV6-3 CAVPSRSGAGILTGANVLTF